A single sample gave rise to the 7 T cell receptor beta chains below, sequenced in a study of T cells in Graves' hyperthyroidism and ophthalmopathy. Amplified TCR beta CDR3 regions derived from RNA transcripts. First-round RT-PCR with HTBI primers amplified the TCR CDR3 region. TCRdb reprocessed the multiplex PCR reads via MiXCR and lists one record per CDR3 protein. The sample includes more than 500,000 distinct CDR3 sequences, under 20% of them seen just once. The sequenced material came from blood. Every receptor here comes from a woman in her 30s with Graves' hyperthyroidism.

As regards this clonotype: A read error is possible here, since a much larger clone lies one base away. The chain combines TRBV10-3 with TRBJ2-5; no definite D call. Germline V gene lookup returns CDR1 ENHRY and CDR2 SYGVKD. V gave up 4 bases and J gave up 5 bases, with 5 bases separating them. The CDR3 is 11 amino acids. CDR3 protein: CAISGAETQYF. The CDR3 DNA reads as TGTGCCATCAGTGGCGCGGAGACCCAGTACTTC.

This clonotype was detected a few times. The CDR3 protein is CSAGLNRGSTEAFF. The CDR3 nucleotides read TGCAGTGCTGGATTAAACAGGGGGAGCACTGAAGCTTTCTTT. The rearrangement links TRBV20-1 to TRBJ1-1; TRBD1 matches at 8 bases. The CDR3 loop spans 14 amino acids. Germline trimming cut 5 bases from V and 4 bases from J; bases unmatched to any gene: 9. The germline gives CDR1 DFQATT, CDR2 SNEGSKA (reference sequence).

This clonotype was counted between two and nine times. This sequence joins TRBV24-1 and TRBJ1-1, with D tentatively TRBD1 (6 bases). This CDR3 has 16 amino acids. Germline assignment: CDR1 KGHDR and CDR2 SFDVKD. Trimming shortened V by 0 bases and J by 7 bases, and 17 bases separated the two germline ends. The CDR3 region is CATSDLGVSGGLEAFF. Here the CDR3 DNA reads TGTGCCACCAGTGATTTGGGTGTATCGGGGGGGCTTGAAGCTTTCTTT.

The chain recombines TRBV18 with TRBJ2-2; 8 positions agree with TRBD2. In germline, CDR1 is KGHSH, CDR2 LQKENI. J lost 7 bases, V lost 2 bases, and 6 bases had no gene match. The CDR3 extends over 15 amino acids. The DNA of the CDR3 is TGTGCCAGCTCACCAAGCGGGAGTAAGATCGGGGAGCTGTTTTTT. This encodes CASSPSGSKIGELFF.

The chain is built from TRBV20-1 and TRBJ2-2; D unclear. Germline-derived CDR1 and CDR2 are DFQATT and SNEGSKA (reference sequence). This CDR3 has 15 amino acids. The V gene lost 0 bases and the J gene lost 1 base, with 9 bases spanning the gap. The CDR3 here is CSAREINQNTGELFF. CDR3 bases: TGCAGTGCTAGAGAGATTAATCAGAACACCGGGGAGCTGTTTTTT.

This clonotype was counted between two and nine times. The CDR3 DNA reads as TGCGCCAGCAGCCAAGTGCGGGAGGACCCCTACGAGCAGTACTTC. This codes for CASSQVREDPYEQYF. The chain has TRBV4-1 and TRBJ2-7; 8 bases match TRBD2. Germline assignment: CDR1 MGHRA and CDR2 YSYEKL. V trimming: 1 base; J trimming: 2 bases; junction bases outside the gene matches: 4. This CDR3 has 15 residues.

In its sample, this clonotype was seen many times. The DNA for the CDR3 is TGTGCCAGCAGTCCTAGCGGGAGTAGCAATGAGCAGTTCTTC. Translating it yields CASSPSGSSNEQFF. The chain couples TRBV6-1 to TRBJ2-1; TRBD2 matches at 10 bases. V was pared by 5 bases and J by 6 bases, with 4 bases of the junction left unmatched. CDR1 is MNHNS and CDR2 is SASEGT in the germline V gene. This CDR3 is 14 amino acids long.